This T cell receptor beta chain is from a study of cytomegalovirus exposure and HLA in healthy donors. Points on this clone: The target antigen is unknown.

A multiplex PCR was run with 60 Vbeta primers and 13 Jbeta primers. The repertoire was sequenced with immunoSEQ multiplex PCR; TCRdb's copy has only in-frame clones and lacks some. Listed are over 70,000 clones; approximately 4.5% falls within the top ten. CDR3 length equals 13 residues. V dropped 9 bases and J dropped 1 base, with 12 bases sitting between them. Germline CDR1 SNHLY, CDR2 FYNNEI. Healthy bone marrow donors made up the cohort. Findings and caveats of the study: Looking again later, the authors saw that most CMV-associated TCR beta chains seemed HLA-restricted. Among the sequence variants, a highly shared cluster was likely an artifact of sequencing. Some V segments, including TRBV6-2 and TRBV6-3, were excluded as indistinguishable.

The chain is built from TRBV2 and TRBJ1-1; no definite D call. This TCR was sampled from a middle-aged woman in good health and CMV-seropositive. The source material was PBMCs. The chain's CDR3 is CARALRRNTEAFF. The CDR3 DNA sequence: TGTGCCAGGGCCCTGCGGAGGAACACTGAAGCTTTCTTT. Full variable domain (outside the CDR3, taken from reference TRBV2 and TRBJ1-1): EPEVTQTPSHQVTQMGQEVILRCVPISNHLYFYWYRQILGQKVEFLVSFYNNEISEKSEIFDDQFSVERPDGSNFTLKIRSTKLEDSAMYFCARALRRNTEAFFGQGTRLTVV.